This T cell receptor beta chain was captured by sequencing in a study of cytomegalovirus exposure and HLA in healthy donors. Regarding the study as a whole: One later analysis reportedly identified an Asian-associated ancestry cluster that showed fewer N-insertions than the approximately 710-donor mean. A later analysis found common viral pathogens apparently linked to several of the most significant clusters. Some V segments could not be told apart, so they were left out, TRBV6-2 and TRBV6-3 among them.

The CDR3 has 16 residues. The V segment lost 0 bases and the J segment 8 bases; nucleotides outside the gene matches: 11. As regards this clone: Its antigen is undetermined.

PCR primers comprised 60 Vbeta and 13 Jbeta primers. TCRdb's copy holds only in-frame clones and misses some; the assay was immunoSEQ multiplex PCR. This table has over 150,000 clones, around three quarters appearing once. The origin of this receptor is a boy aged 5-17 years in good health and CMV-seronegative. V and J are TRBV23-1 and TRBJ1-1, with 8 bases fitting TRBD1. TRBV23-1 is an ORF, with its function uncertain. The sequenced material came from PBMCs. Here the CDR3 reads CASSQSDMPGGIEAFF. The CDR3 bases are TGCGCCAGCAGTCAATCGGATATGCCAGGGGGCATAGAAGCTTTCTTT.